This TCR beta chain was sequenced for a study of T cells in Graves' hyperthyroidism and ophthalmopathy. Whole-study results and caveats: By a 13 V-J model, ophthalmopathy was set apart from stable hyperthyroidism.

The investigators amplified TCR beta CDR3 regions from RNA transcripts. TCR CDR3 regions were first amplified by RT-PCR with HTBI primers. Using its own MiXCR run on the multiplex PCR reads, TCRdb lists one record per CDR3 protein. The sample carries around 400,000 distinct CDR3 sequences, less than 20% recorded once. Newly diagnosed patients aged 18 to 65 had hyperthyroidism of under 2 months' duration. Diagnosing involved the use of clinical symptoms, serum thyroxine and TRAb, thyroid ultrasound and orbital computed tomography. Fresh 10 ml peripheral blood yielded PBMCs. Note on this clonotype: The antigen is undetermined.

Germline V gives CDR1 MNHEY, CDR2 SVGAGI. This CDR3 is 17 amino acids long. V was shortened by 0 bases and J by 4 bases, with 16 bases between the two germline ends. The chain links TRBV6-5 to TRBJ1-5; tentative D call: TRBD1 (5 bases). The clonotype was recovered from a woman under 30 with Graves' hyperthyroidism that later progressed to Graves' ophthalmopathy. The specimen sequenced was blood. The CDR3 DNA follows: TGTGCCAGCAGTTACTCGAGAACACGGGGCCGGAATCAGCCCCAGCATTTT. The encoded protein is CASSYSRTRGRNQPQHF.